Shown below are 21 T cell receptor beta chains from a single sample sequenced in a study of Graves' ophthalmopathy and Graves' hyperthyroidism. Amplification targeted the TCR beta CDR3 regions, with RNA transcripts as the source material. RT-PCR was first run with HTBI primers, then multiplex PCR in a second round. MiXCR was run by TCRdb on the multiplex PCR reads, yielding one entry per CDR3 protein. The sample lists approximately 640,000 distinct CDR3 sequences, over 40% occurring once. What was sequenced was peripheral blood. Receptors were obtained from an adult man with Graves' ophthalmopathy.

At least ten counts were recorded for this clonotype. The chain couples TRBV5-1 to TRBJ2-7, with 8 bases lining up with TRBD1. The germline V gene has CDR1 SGHRS and CDR2 YFSETQ. V lost 7 bases to trimming and J lost 1 base; unmatched junction nucleotides: 16. CDR3 size: 17 residues. CDR3 sequence: CASHTPTGQGSSYEQYF. The DNA of the CDR3 is TGCGCCAGCCATACACCTACCGGACAGGGCTCTTCCTACGAGCAGTACTTC.

This clonotype was counted ten times or more. The chain carries TRBV7-2 and TRBJ1-3; D gene ambiguous. The CDR3 has 18 residues. The V end was cut by 4 bases, the J end by 3 bases, with 22 bases between. Germline V gene lookup returns CDR1 SGHTA and CDR2 FQGNSA. CDR3 amino acids: CASSSPDGEGDRGNTIYF. CDR3 coding DNA: TGTGCCAGCAGCTCACCGGACGGGGAGGGAGATCGTGGAAACACCATATATTTT.

In this sample, this clonotype turned up many times. This chain joins TRBV24-1 and TRBJ1-4; D might be TRBD1 (5 bases). CDR3 length: 13 residues. Germline CDR1 and CDR2: KGHDR and SFDVKD. V lost 9 bases and J lost 6, with 13 bases in between. The CDR3 sequence: CATGAGKDEKLFF. CDR3 in DNA: TGTGCCACCGGGGCTGGCAAGGATGAAAAACTGTTTTTT.

This clonotype was seen at least ten times. The chain employs TRBV7-9 and TRBJ1-1; D is uncertain. This CDR3 comprises 14 residues. V shed 5 bases and J shed 0 bases, with 10 bases lying between them. Germline assignment: CDR1 SEHNR and CDR2 FQNEAQ (reference sequence). The CDR3 DNA reads TGTGCCAGCAGCGACTCCCGGCTGAACACTGAAGCTTTCTTT. This gives the protein CASSDSRLNTEAFF.

As to this clonotype: A junction boundary mismatches the germline segment, possibly from a read error. The V call is TRBV10-1, the J call TRBJ2-7, with D maybe TRBD1 (5 bases). In germline, CDR1 is WNHNN, CDR2 SYGVQD (reference sequence). The CDR3 is 12 amino acids. CDR3 residues: CASSEQGYEPYF. The CDR3, as DNA: TGCGCCAGCAGTGAGCAGGGCTACGAGCCGTACTTC.

The V gene is TRBV25-1, the J gene TRBJ1-5, with no clear D. V gave up 3 bases and J gave up 3 bases, with 12 bases separating them. Germline V gives CDR1 MGHDK, CDR2 SYGVNS. The CDR3 extends over 15 amino acids. CDR3 protein: CASSESGQFNQPQHF. CDR3 in DNA: TGTGCCAGCAGTGAGTCCGGGCAGTTCAATCAGCCCCAGCATTTT.

Worth noting for this clonotype: One end of the junction varies from germline; a read error may be responsible. The chain has TRBV25-1 and TRBJ1-2; D remains unclear. Germline CDR1 is MGHDK and CDR2 is SYGVNS. This CDR3 is 14 amino acids long. In nucleotides, the CDR3 is TGTGCCAGCAGGAAATGGGGAGTGGGCTATGGCCACACCTTC. It is translated as CASRKWGVGYGHTF.

This clonotype occurred a few times. V and J are TRBV5-1 and TRBJ2-5; D is undetermined. V shed 0 bases and J shed 7 bases, with 7 bases lying between them. Per the germline V gene, CDR1 is SGHRS and CDR2 is YFSETQ. The CDR3 is 12 residues long. CDR3 loop: CASSLVPGTQYF. The CDR3 bases are TGCGCCAGCAGCTTGGTCCCCGGGACCCAGTACTTC.

This clonotype was counted at least ten times. The chain carries TRBV19 and TRBJ2-7, with D perhaps TRBD1 (5 bases). CDR1 and CDR2 from the germline V gene are LNHDA and SQIVND (reference sequence). CDR3 length: 14 residues. V lost 2 bases, J lost 3 bases, and 11 bases lay in between. CDR3 in amino acids: CASSIQGDDYEQYF. Written as DNA, the CDR3 is TGTGCCAGTAGTATACAGGGCGATGACTACGAGCAGTACTTC.

A few counts support this clonotype. The chain has TRBV6-5 and TRBJ1-1, with TRBD1 as a possible D gene (5 bases). Per germline, CDR1 MNHEY and CDR2 SVGAGI. Trimming removed 6 bases from V and 4 bases from J, with 33 bases in between. The CDR3 is 20 residues long. CDR3 in DNA: TGTGCCAGCAGCCATACAACGCGTTGGGACCTGCGTAATGAGGTCACTGAAGCTTTCTTT. Its translation is CASSHTTRWDLRNEVTEAFF.

Points on this clonotype: Because it lacks the conserved phenylalanine or tryptophan at the end, this CDR3 is likely a read error. The chain combines TRBV12-3 or TRBV12-4 with TRBJ1-1; the D is unclear. Trimming took off 8 bases at V and 0 bases at J, with 4 bases between the two ends. The CDR3 spans 11 residues. The CDR3: CASGLNTEAFL. Written as DNA, the CDR3 is TGTGCCAGCGGGTTGAACACTGAAGCTTTCCTT.

This clonotype was recorded at least ten times. V gene TRBV15 combines with J gene TRBJ2-7; possible D gene TRBD1, 6 bases. The CDR3 is 14 residues long. V shed 1 base and J shed 5 bases, with 12 bases lying between them. Germline lookup yields CDR1 LNHNV and CDR2 YYDKDF (reference sequence). This CDR3 is CATSRARTAHEQYF. The CDR3 DNA reads as TGTGCCACCAGCAGAGCCAGGACAGCCCACGAGCAGTACTTC.

This clonotype was observed many times. V is TRBV20-1 and J is TRBJ1-6; D is uncertain. There are 14 residues in the CDR3. The ends were cut back, 6 bases at V and 7 bases at J, with 16 bases in the middle. Germline V gene sequence: CDR1 DFQATT, CDR2 SNEGSKA (reference sequence). CDR3 residues: CSAPLGRQNSPLHF. DNA of the CDR3: TGCAGTGCCCCACTGGGTCGTCAGAATTCACCCCTCCACTTT.

This clonotype came up many times. CDR3 sequence (DNA): TGTGCCAGCAGCCCAGGGGATGAAAAACTGTTTTTT. This sequence encodes CASSPGDEKLFF. The chain combines TRBV7-2 with TRBJ1-4, with D possibly TRBD1 on 6 matching bases. This CDR3 has 12 amino acids. The germline V gene has CDR1 SGHTA and CDR2 FQGNSA. The V and J ends lost 5 bases and 6 bases respectively, with 7 bases between them.

This clonotype was detected a few times. The chain is built from TRBV5-6 and TRBJ1-3; D might be TRBD1 (6 bases). Between the trimmed V and J ends, which lost 0 bases and 2 bases, there was a span of 12 bases. This CDR3 region has 16 residues. Germline lookup yields CDR1 SGHDT and CDR2 YYEEEE. CDR3 amino acids: CASSLEVGGAGNTIYF. The CDR3 coding sequence is TGTGCCAGCAGCTTGGAGGTAGGGGGAGCTGGAAACACCATATATTTT.

Many counts were recorded for this clonotype. One junction end does not reproduce the germline sequence, and a read error may be involved. The chain uses TRBV5-4 and TRBJ1-6; unclear D gene. CDR1 is SGHNT, CDR2 YYREEE, per germline (reference sequence). The CDR3 extends over 15 amino acids. The CDR3 DNA sequence: TGCGCCAGCAGCCAAGCCCAGGTTTATAATTCACCCCTCCACTTT. The encoded protein is CASSQAQVYNSPLHF.

This sequence joins TRBV15 and TRBJ2-1, with TRBD1 identical over 9 bases. The CDR3 sequence is 18 residues long. Germline loops: CDR1 LNHNV, CDR2 YYDKDF (reference sequence). V lost 4 bases and J lost 1; bases outside the gene matches: 11. The DNA of the CDR3 is TGTGCCACCAGCACCCCACAGGGGGCTGGGGTATCCTACAATGAGCAGTTCTTC. This translates into CATSTPQGAGVSYNEQFF. Variable domain in full (rest from reference TRBV15 and TRBJ2-1): DAMVIQNPRYQVTQFGKPVTLSCSQTLNHNVMYWYQQKSSQAPKLLFHYYDKDFNNEADTPDNFQSRRPNTSFCFLDIRSPGLGDTAMYLCATSTPQGAGVSYNEQFFGPGTRLTVL.

This clonotype was recorded many times. The rearrangement joins TRBV27 to TRBJ1-6; the D is unclear. This CDR3 has 13 amino acids. Trimming took off 2 bases at V and 10 bases at J, with 9 bases between the two ends. The V gene's germline CDR1 is MNHEY and CDR2 SMNVEV (reference sequence). The CDR3 loop reads CASSLGVQSPLHF. For the CDR3, the DNA is TGTGCCAGCAGTTTAGGGGTACAGTCACCCCTCCACTTT.

This clonotype occurred many times. The V gene is TRBV9, the J gene TRBJ1-1, with a weak D call TRBD1 (6 bases). The CDR3 has 14 amino acids. Between the trimmed V and J ends, which lost 0 bases and 7 bases, there was a span of 13 bases. Germline V gives CDR1 SGDLS, CDR2 YYNGEE. CDR3 nucleotide sequence: TGTGCCAGCAGCGTAGAATTACAGGGAGGTGAAGCTTTCTTT. Encoded protein: CASSVELQGGEAFF.

This rearrangement joins TRBV5-1 to TRBJ2-5; TRBD1 aligns across 9 bases. The CDR3 runs to 14 residues. The germline CDR1 and CDR2 sequences are SGHRS and YFSETQ. J lost 4 bases, V lost 5 bases, and 6 bases had no gene match. The CDR3 loop is CASRPKDRGETQYF. In DNA form, the CDR3 reads TGCGCCAGCAGACCTAAGGACAGGGGAGAGACCCAGTACTTC.

The CDR3 sequence: CASSEGRGDEKLFF. The CDR3 nucleotides are TGTGCCAGCAGTGAAGGGAGAGGGGATGAAAAACTGTTTTTT. This rearrangement joins TRBV2 to TRBJ1-4; the D gene is possibly TRBD1 (5 bases). The CDR3 extends over 14 amino acids. V lost 1 base and J 6 bases, leaving 9 bases between the germline ends. The germline V gene encodes CDR1 SNHLY and CDR2 FYNNEI.